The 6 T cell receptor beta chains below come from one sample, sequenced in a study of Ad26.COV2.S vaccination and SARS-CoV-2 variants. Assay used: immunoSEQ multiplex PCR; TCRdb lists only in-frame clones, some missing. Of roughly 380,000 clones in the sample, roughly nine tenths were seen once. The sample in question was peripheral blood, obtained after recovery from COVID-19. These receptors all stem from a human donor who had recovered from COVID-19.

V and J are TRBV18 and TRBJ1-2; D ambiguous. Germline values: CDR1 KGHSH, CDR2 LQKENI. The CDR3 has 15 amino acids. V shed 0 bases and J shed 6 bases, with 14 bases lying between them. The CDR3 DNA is TGTGCCAGCTCACCACCGTCCGGTACTTGGGATGGCTACACCTTC. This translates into CASSPPSGTWDGYTF.

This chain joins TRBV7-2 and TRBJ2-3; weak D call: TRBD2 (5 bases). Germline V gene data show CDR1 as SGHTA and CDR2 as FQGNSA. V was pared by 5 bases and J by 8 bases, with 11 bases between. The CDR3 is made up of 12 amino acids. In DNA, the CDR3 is TGTGCCAGCAGCCGGGGTTATAGTACGCAGTATTTT. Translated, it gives CASSRGYSTQYF.

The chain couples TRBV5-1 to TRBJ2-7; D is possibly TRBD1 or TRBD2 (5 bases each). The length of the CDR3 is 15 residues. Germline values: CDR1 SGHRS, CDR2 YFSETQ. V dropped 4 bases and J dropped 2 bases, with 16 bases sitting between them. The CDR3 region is CASSPGTAAPYEQYF. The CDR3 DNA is TGCGCCAGCAGCCCCGGGACGGCGGCCCCCTACGAGCAGTACTTC. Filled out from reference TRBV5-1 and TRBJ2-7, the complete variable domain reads KAGVTQTPRYLIKTRGQQVTLSCSPISGHRSVSWYQQTPGQGLQFLFEYFSETQRNKGNFPGRFSGRQFSNSRSEMNVSTLELGDSALYLCASSPGTAAPYEQYFGPGTRLTVT.

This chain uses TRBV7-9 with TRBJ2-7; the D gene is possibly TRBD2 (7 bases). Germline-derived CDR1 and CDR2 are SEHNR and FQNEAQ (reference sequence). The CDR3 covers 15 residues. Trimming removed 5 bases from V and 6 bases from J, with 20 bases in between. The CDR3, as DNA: TGTGCCAGCAGCGACTCCGGTTGGGCGGGGGCCGAGCAGTACTTC. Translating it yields CASSDSGWAGAEQYF.

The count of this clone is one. Written as DNA, the CDR3 is TGTGCCAGCAGCTTAGGTTTCACAGGGAAAGAGACCCAGTACTTC. Its translation: CASSLGFTGKETQYF. V is TRBV7-2 and J is TRBJ2-5; D might be TRBD1 (6 bases). The CDR3 runs to 15 residues. Germline CDR1 is SGHTA and CDR2 is FQGNSA. V lost 1 base and J 3 bases, leaving 12 bases between the germline ends.

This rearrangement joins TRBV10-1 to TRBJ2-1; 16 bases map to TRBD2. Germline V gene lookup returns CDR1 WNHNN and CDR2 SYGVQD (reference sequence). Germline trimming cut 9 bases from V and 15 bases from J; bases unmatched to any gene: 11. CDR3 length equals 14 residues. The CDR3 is CASGPGTSGGALFF. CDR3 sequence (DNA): TGCGCCAGTGGACCCGGGACTAGCGGGGGGGCCCTGTTCTTC.